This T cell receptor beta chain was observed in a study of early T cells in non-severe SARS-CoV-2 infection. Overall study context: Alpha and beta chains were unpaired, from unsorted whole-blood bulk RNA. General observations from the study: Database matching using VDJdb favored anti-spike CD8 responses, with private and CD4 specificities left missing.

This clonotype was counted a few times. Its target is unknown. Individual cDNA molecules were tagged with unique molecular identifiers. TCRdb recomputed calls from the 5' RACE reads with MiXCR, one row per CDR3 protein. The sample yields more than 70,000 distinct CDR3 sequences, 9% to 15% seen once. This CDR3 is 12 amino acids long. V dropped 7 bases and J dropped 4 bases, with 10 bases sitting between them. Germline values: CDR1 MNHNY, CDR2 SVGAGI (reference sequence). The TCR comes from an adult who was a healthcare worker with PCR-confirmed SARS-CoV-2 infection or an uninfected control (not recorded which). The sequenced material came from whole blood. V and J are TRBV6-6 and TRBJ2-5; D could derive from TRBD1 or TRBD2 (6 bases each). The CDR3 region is CASMEGGETQYF. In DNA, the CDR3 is TGTGCCAGCATGGAGGGGGGAGAGACCCAGTACTTC.